The rows below give T cell receptor beta chains drawn from one sample of a study of T cells after yellow fever vaccination. TCRdb re-analysed the 5' RACE reads in MiXCR, keeping a single row per CDR3 protein. The profile shows 550,000 or so distinct CDR3 sequences, 15% to 20% of them singletons. This specimen was PBMCs, taken 15 days after the yellow fever booster vaccination. The receptor source for this set is a young man who received the YFV17D yellow fever vaccine. Each CDR3 is given with its conserved first and last residue. The order of the fields is clone size, J gene, D gene, CDR3 length, V gene, CDR3 DNA, CDR3 protein. A D gene is named only where the DNA matches it firmly. Clone size is not always given. Where it is, it says once, few, many or a class for expanded clones.

>-|TRBJ2-2|TRBD2|16|TRBV4-3
TGCGCCAGCAGCCAAAGACTAGCGGGAGTCGTCGGGGAGCTGTTTTTT
CASSQRLAGVVGELFF
>-|TRBJ2-7|TRBD1|13|TRBV20-1
TGCAGTGCTAGAGGGACAGGGATCTACGAGCAGTACTTC
CSARGTGIYEQYF
>few|TRBJ2-7|-|14|TRBV12-3/TRBV12-4
TGTGCCAGCAGACCCGGGCCCCAAGGTGCCGAGCAGTACTTC
CASRPGPQGAEQYF
>-|TRBJ2-6|TRBD1|17|TRBV9
TGTGCCAGCAGCCCAGAGGTAGGGACAGCTGGGGCCAACGTCCTGACTTTC
CASSPEVGTAGANVLTF
>few|TRBJ1-1|-|16|TRBV7-9
TGTGCCAGCAGCCTCATCCGGGTAGAAGGAGACACTGAAGCTTTCTTT
CASSLIRVEGDTEAFF
>-|TRBJ2-1|-|16|TRBV27
TGTGCCAGCAGTTCTGCGGGAAACCCCTCCTACAATGAGCAGTTCTTC
CASSSAGNPSYNEQFF
>-|TRBJ2-1|TRBD2|15|TRBV5-1
TGCGCCAGCAGCGGGCTAGCGGGAGCTCCCAATGAGCAGTTCTTC
CASSGLAGAPNEQFF
>-|TRBJ1-1|-|17|TRBV7-2
TGTGCCAGCACCCCTTCGGGGGGGCGAATGATGAACACTGAAGCTTTCTTT
CASTPSGGRMMNTEAFF
>-|TRBJ2-5|TRBD2|15|TRBV4-1
TGCGCCAGCAGCGGGGGGACTAGCGGTCAAGAGACCCAGTACTTC
CASSGGTSGQETQYF
>-|TRBJ2-3|-|11|TRBV29-1
TGCAGCGTCCTTAGGGCAGATACGCAGTATTTT
CSVLRADTQYF
>-|TRBJ2-1|-|15|TRBV6-2/TRBV6-3
TGTGCCAGCAGCCCTTCGAGACGCTCCTACAATGAGCAGTTCTTC
CASSPSRRSYNEQFF
>-|TRBJ2-4|-|12|TRBV11-2
TGTGCCAGCAGCGCGGAGGGAGACATTCAGTACTTC
CASSAEGDIQYF
>-|TRBJ2-1|-|11|TRBV15
TGTGCCACCAGCAGAGCCAATGAGCAGTTCTTC
CATSRANEQFF
>once|TRBJ2-7|TRBD1|15|TRBV5-8
TGTGCCAGCAGCTCTCCGGGACAGAGTACCCACGAGCAGTACTTC
CASSSPGQSTHEQYF
>few|TRBJ2-2|-|14|TRBV5-1
TGCGCCAGCAGCCCACCCGACACGACCGGGGAGCTGTTTTTT
CASSPPDTTGELFF
>-|TRBJ2-7|TRBD2|13|TRBV20-1
TGCAGTGCTAGAGAGACTAGCGGGAGAGTAGAGTACTTC
CSARETSGRVEYF
>few|TRBJ2-5|-|16|TRBV6-1
TGTGCCAGCAGTCTTCCAAGGACTATTCTACAAGAGACCCAGTACTTC
CASSLPRTILQETQYF
>few|TRBJ2-2|-|15|TRBV6-5
TGTGCCAGCAGTTACCCGGGACCCAATGGCGGGGAGCTGTTTTTT
CASSYPGPNGGELFF
>few|TRBJ2-5|TRBD2|18|TRBV27
TGTGCCAGCAGTCTGCGGGGGAACCAAATGACTCTGCCTGAGACCCAGTACTTC
CASSLRGNQMTLPETQYF
>few|TRBJ1-2|-|13|TRBV7-3
TGTGCCAGCAGCCTCGACAGAGACGGTGGCTACACCTTC
CASSLDRDGGYTF
>-|TRBJ2-1|-|17|TRBV29-1
TGCAGCGTTGAAGATGTGGTTCGGACAGATTTCTACAATGAGCAGTTCTTC
CSVEDVVRTDFYNEQFF
>few|TRBJ1-4|TRBD1|13|TRBV20-1
TGCAGTGCTAGCCAGGGGGCGAGTGAAAAACTGTTTTTT
CSASQGASEKLFF
>few|TRBJ2-5|TRBD1|19|TRBV11-2
TGTGCCAGCAGCGCCTTGGACAGGGTCGTGGGTACACGAGCAGAGACCCAGTACTTC
CASSALDRVVGTRAETQYF
>-|TRBJ1-2|-|14|TRBV20-1
TGCAGTGCTAGCCAAGGGAGAGTTAACTATGGCTACACCTTC
CSASQGRVNYGYTF
>few|TRBJ2-1|-|13|TRBV5-1
TGCGCCAGCAGCTACCAAGCCGGGCCGGAGCAGTTCTTC
CASSYQAGPEQFF
>few|TRBJ2-5|-|15|TRBV4-3
TGCGCCAGCAGCCAAGATTGGGGCGGAGAGGAGACCCAGTACTTC
CASSQDWGGEETQYF
>-|TRBJ2-1|-|13|TRBV7-9
TGTGCCAGTGCGACAGGTTCCTACAATGAGCAGTTCTTC
CASATGSYNEQFF
>-|TRBJ1-4|TRBD1|16|TRBV3-1
TGTGCCAGCAGCCGACGCCCAGGGACAGGGGATGAAAAACTGTTTTTT
CASSRRPGTGDEKLFF
>-|TRBJ2-7|-|14|TRBV6-2/TRBV6-3
TGTGCCAGCAGCCCCGCAGGGTCGGAGAGCAAGCAGTACTTC
CASSPAGSESKQYF
>-|TRBJ2-3|-|16|TRBV6-1
TGTGCCAGCAGTCCCCTTGGGGGAGTAGGGGCAGATACGCAGTATTTT
CASSPLGGVGADTQYF
>few|TRBJ1-1|TRBD1|14|TRBV29-1
TGCAGCGTTTGGGACAGGGGGCGCCGGACTGAAGCTTTCTTT
CSVWDRGRRTEAFF
>once|TRBJ2-3|TRBD2|14|TRBV5-1
TGCGCCAGCAGAGCTAGCGGGAAGACAGATACGCAGTATTTT
CASRASGKTDTQYF
>-|TRBJ1-6|TRBD1|14|TRBV12-3/TRBV12-4
TGTGCCAGCAGACTACAGGGGAATAATTCACCCCTCCACTTT
CASRLQGNNSPLHF
>few|TRBJ2-1|-|14|TRBV24-1
TGTGCCACCAAGGACGGGAGCTCCTACAATGAGCAGTTCTTC
CATKDGSSYNEQFF
>-|TRBJ1-2|-|15|TRBV9
TGTGCCAGCAGCGTAGGAGTGATCCTTTCCTATGGCTACACCTTC
CASSVGVILSYGYTF
>-|TRBJ2-7|TRBD2|15|TRBV27
TGTGCCAGCAGTCTATTAGCGGGAAGCACCTACGAGCAGTACTTC
CASSLLAGSTYEQYF
>few|TRBJ2-1|-|15|TRBV10-1
TGCGCCAGCAGTGAGGAGGGAAGAGGCTACAATGAGCAGTTCTTC
CASSEEGRGYNEQFF
>-|TRBJ2-1|-|14|TRBV19
TGTGCCAGTACCAGCGGTTTGTCGCCCAATGAGCAGTTCTTC
CASTSGLSPNEQFF
>few|TRBJ2-1|-|13|TRBV20-1
TGCAGTGCTAGCGGTCGCTCCTACAATGAGCAGTTCTTC
CSASGRSYNEQFF
>-|TRBJ2-7|-|13|TRBV3-1
TGTGCCAGCAGCGCTCGACCGCCCTACGAGCAGTACTTC
CASSARPPYEQYF
>-|TRBJ2-1|-|17|TRBV4-2
TGTGCCAGCAGCCCTCCGGAGGCCAGATACTCCTACAATGAGCAGTTCTTC
CASSPPEARYSYNEQFF
>-|TRBJ2-5|-|13|TRBV30
TGTGCCTGGAGTCTCAGCCCTTGGGAGACCCAGTACTTC
CAWSLSPWETQYF
>few|TRBJ2-5|TRBD1|13|TRBV5-1
TGCGCCAGCAGCTCGACAGGGTCCAAGACCCAGTACTTC
CASSSTGSKTQYF
>-|TRBJ1-5|-|13|TRBV12-3/TRBV12-4
TGTGCCAGCAGTTCCCAGAGAGATCAGCCCCAGCATTTT
CASSSQRDQPQHF
>few|TRBJ1-2|TRBD1|16|TRBV7-8
TGTGCCAGCAGCTTAGCCGGGACAGGGGGCGTGGAAGGCTACACCTTC
CASSLAGTGGVEGYTF
>-|TRBJ1-3|-|12|TRBV7-2
TGTGCGAGCAGCTTAGGGCGAAGCCTCTTGAATTTT
CASSLGRSLLNF
>-|TRBJ1-1|-|14|TRBV7-9
TGTGCCAGCAGCTTATTAAGCAGGGCGGATGAAGCTTTCTTT
CASSLLSRADEAFF
>-|TRBJ2-3|TRBD2|17|TRBV6-5
TGTGCCAGCAGTTACCAAGGACTAGCGGGAGTGCCAGATACGCAGTATTTT
CASSYQGLAGVPDTQYF
>-|TRBJ2-4|-|15|TRBV4-3
TGCGCCAGCAGCCAAGGGGGGTCAGACAAAAACATTCAGTACTTC
CASSQGGSDKNIQYF
>-|TRBJ2-5|-|11|TRBV29-1
TGCAGCGGAGGACAGCAAGAGACCCAGTACTTC
CSGGQQETQYF
>-|TRBJ1-5|TRBD1|15|TRBV28
TGTGCCAGCAGTCCCGACAGGGGTAGCAATCAGCCCCAGCATTTT
CASSPDRGSNQPQHF